Sequencing of this T cell receptor (beta chain) was carried out in a study of shared clonotypes between healthy human individuals. Study-wide findings and caveats: Despite large depth, rarefaction showed incomplete sorted-subset sequencing.

As for this clone: Its antigen is not known.

Profiled with immunoSEQ multiplex PCR; TCRdb holds only in-frame clones, not every one. The table lists 2 million to 3 million clones, approximately 94% of them singletons. The germline CDR1 and CDR2 sequences are LGHNA and YNFKEQ. Trimming cost V 6 bases and J 5 bases; bases outside gene matches: 14. This CDR3 is built from 16 residues. Source material: naive CD4+ T cells from PBMCs. Subset denoted: CD45RA+ positively selected. J is TRBJ2-3 and V is TRBV4-2; 7 bases fit TRBD2. The receptor was derived from a man younger than 35 in good health. Some clones in this sample may be carry-over from other donors' samples. The CDR3 spells CASSPRARESGDTQYF. The CDR3 DNA is TGTGCCAGCAGTCCTCGTGCGCGGGAGAGTGGAGATACGCAGTATTTT.